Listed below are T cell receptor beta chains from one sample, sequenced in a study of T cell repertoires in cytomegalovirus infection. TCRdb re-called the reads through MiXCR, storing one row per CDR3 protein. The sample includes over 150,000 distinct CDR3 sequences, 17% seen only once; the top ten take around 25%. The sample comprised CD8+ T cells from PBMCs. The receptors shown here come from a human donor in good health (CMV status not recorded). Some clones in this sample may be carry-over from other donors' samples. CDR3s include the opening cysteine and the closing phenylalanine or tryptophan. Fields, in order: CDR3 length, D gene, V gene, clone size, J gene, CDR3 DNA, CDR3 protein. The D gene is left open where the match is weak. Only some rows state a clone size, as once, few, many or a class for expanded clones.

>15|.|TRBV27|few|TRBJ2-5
TGTGCCAGCAGTTTAAAGGTCTCGTCTCAAGAGACCCAGTACTTC
CASSLKVSSQETQYF
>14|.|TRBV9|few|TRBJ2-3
TGTGCCAGCAGCGTAGAACGGGGTGCAGATACGCAGTATTTT
CASSVERGADTQYF
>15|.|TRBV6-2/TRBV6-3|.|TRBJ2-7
TGTGCCAGCAGCCCCCCCCCGCCAGCTCGATACGAGCAGTACTTC
CASSPPPPARYEQYF
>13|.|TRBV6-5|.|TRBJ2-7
TGTGCCAGCGGATATCCAGTCTCCTACGAGCAGTACTTC
CASGYPVSYEQYF
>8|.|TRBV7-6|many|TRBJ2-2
TGTGCCAGCAGCTTATTGATTTTT
CASSLLIF
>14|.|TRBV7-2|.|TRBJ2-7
TGTGCCAGCAGCTTAAGCCCAGGAGCCTACGAGCAGTACTTC
CASSLSPGAYEQYF
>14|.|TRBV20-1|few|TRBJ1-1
TGCAGTGCTAGTCCGGCCAGCTTGAACACTGAAGCTTTCTTT
CSASPASLNTEAFF
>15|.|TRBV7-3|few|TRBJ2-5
TGTGCCAGCAGCTTAAGACCAGGGGAAGAAGAGACCCAGTACTTC
CASSLRPGEEETQYF
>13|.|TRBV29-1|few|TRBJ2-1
TGCAGCGTTGTAAGGGGTTGGAACAATGAGCAGTTCTTC
CSVVRGWNNEQFF
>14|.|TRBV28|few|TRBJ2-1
TGTGCCAGCAGTTTTCGGGGTCTGAATAATGAGCAGTTCTTC
CASSFRGLNNEQFF
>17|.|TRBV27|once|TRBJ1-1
TGTGCCAGCAGTTTATGGGGGCCAGGCCCACCGGGCGCTGAAGCTTTCTTT
CASSLWGPGPPGAEAFF
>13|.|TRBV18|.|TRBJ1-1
TGTGCCAGCTCACCCCCTTCGAACACTGAAGCTTTCTTT
CASSPPSNTEAFF
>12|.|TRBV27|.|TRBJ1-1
TGTGCCAGCATTGGGGGGGTCACTGAAGCTTTCTTT
CASIGGVTEAFF
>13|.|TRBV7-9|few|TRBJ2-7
TGTGCCAGCAGCTTAGCTCCGAAATACGAGCAGTACTTC
CASSLAPKYEQYF
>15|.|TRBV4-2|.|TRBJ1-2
TGTGCCAGCAGCCACGTACAGGATATCGTGGATGGCTACACCTTC
CASSHVQDIVDGYTF
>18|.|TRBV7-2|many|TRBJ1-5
TGTGCCAGCAGCTCACCGAACAGGGAGCTGGAATTGCGTCAGCCCCAGCATTTT
CASSSPNRELELRQPQHF
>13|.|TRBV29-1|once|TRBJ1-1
TGCAGCGTTGAAGATCAATTCAGGCGGGGGGCTTTCTTT
CSVEDQFRRGAFF
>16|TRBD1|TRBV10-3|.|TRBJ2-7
TGTGCCATCAGTGAGCCGAGGACAGGGAAGGACTACGAGCAGTACTTC
CAISEPRTGKDYEQYF
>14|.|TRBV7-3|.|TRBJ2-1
TGTGCCAGCAGCCGGGGAGGGGGTCACAATGAGCAGTTCTTC
CASSRGGGHNEQFF
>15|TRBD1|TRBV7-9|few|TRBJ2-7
TGTGCCAGCAGCTTGGGCCGGGGACAGACCTACGAGCAGTACTTC
CASSLGRGQTYEQYF
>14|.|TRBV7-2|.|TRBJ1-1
TGTGCCAGCAGCCAAAGGGGGGATAGCACTGAAGCTTTCTTT
CASSQRGDSTEAFF
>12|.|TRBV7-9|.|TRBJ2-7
TGTGCCAGCGGCCCCGGGCTCGCGGAGCAGTACTTC
CASGPGLAEQYF
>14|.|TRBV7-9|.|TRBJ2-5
TGTGCCAGCAGCTTAGCCAGGACCATAGAGACCCAGTACTTC
CASSLARTIETQYF
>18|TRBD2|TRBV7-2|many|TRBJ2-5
TGTGCCAGCAGCTCACAGGGACTAGCGGGGGGTAACCAAGAGACCCAGTACTTC
CASSSQGLAGGNQETQYF
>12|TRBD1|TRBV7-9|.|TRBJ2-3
TGTGCCAGCAGCCACCAGGGGGTTACGCAGTATTTT
CASSHQGVTQYF
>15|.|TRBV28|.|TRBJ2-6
TGTGCCAGCAGTTTTGAAGTCTCTGGGGCCAACGTCCTGACTTTC
CASSFEVSGANVLTF
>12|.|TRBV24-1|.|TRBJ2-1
TGTGCCACCAGTGATCCCCTCAATGAGCAGTTCTTC
CATSDPLNEQFF
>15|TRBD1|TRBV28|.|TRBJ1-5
TGTGCCAGCAGATCCGGGACAGGCAACAATCAGCCCCAGCATTTT
CASRSGTGNNQPQHF
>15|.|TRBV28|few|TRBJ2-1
TGTGCCAGCAGCCCGGGACCGGTTTTTAACAATGAGCAGTTCTTC
CASSPGPVFNNEQFF
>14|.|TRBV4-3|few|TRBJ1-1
TGCGCCAGCAGCCATTACCGGACGAACACTGAAGCTTTCTTT
CASSHYRTNTEAFF
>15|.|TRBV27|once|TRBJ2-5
TGTGCCAGCAGTTTATCTTGGGGCGTCCAAGAGACCCAGTACTTC
CASSLSWGVQETQYF
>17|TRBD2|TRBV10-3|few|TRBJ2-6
TGTGCCATCAGGGAAGCGGGGGCCAGCTCTGGGGCCAACGTCCTGACTTTC
CAIREAGASSGANVLTF
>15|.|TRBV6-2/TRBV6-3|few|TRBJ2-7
TGTGCCAGCAGTTACCGACTCCCCGGCTCCTACGAGCAGTACTTC
CASSYRLPGSYEQYF
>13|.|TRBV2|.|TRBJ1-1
TGTGCCAGCAGTGACGGGCATAACACTGAAGCTTTCTTT
CASSDGHNTEAFF
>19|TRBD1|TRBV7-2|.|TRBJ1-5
TGTGCCAGCAGCTTAGCCTTGGGGACAGGCTTAGGGGCCAATCAGCCCCAGCATTTT
CASSLALGTGLGANQPQHF
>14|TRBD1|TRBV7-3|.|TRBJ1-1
TGTGCCAGCAGCCTTACAGGGGGCGACCCTGAAGCTTTCTTT
CASSLTGGDPEAFF
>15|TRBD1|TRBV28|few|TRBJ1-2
TGTGCCAGCAGACCCTACAACCGGGACAGCCTTGGCTACACCTTC
CASRPYNRDSLGYTF
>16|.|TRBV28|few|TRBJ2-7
TGTGCCAGCAGTTTCGGACAGTCCTATCCTTCCTACGAGCAGTACTTC
CASSFGQSYPSYEQYF
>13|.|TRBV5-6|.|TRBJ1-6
TGTGCCAGCAGCTTGGCGGCAGGTTCACCCCTCCACTTT
CASSLAAGSPLHF
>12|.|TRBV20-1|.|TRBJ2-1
TGCAGTGCTAGATCCAGCAGGAATGAGCAGTTCTTC
CSARSSRNEQFF
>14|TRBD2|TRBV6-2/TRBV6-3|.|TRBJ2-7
TGTGCCAGCCAGCCGGGACTAGCTGTACTAGAGCAGTACTTC
CASQPGLAVLEQYF
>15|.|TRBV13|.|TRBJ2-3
TGTGCCAGCAGTAACGGACGGGGTACTTCAGATACGCAGTATTTT
CASSNGRGTSDTQYF
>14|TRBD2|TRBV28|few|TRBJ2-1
TGTGCCAGCCAGGGACTAGCGAACTACAATGAGCAGTTCTTC
CASQGLANYNEQFF
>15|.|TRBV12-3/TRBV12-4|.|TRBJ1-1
TGTGCCAGCAGACCTGGAGGGGTAGAGAACACTGAAGCTTTCTTT
CASRPGGVENTEAFF
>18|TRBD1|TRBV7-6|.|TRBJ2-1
TGTGCCAGCAGCTTAGGACCGGGACAGCCCATGGGTTACAATGAGCAGTTCTTC
CASSLGPGQPMGYNEQFF
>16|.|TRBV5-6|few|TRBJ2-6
TGTGCCAGCAGCTTGGGAGGGCTCTCTGGGGCCAACGTCCTGACTTTC
CASSLGGLSGANVLTF